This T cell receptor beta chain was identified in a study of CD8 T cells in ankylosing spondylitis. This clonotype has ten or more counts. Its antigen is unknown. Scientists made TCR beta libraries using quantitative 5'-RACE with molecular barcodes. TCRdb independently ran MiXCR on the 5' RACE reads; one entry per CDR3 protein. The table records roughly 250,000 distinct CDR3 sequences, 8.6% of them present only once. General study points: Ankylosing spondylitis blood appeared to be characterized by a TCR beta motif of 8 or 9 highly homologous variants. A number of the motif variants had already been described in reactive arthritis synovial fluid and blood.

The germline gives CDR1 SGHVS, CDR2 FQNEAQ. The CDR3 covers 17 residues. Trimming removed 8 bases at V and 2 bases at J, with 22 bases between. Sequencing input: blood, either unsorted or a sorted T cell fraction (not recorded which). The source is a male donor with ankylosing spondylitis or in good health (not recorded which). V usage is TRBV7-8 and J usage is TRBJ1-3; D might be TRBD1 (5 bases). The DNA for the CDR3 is TGTGCCAGCGCCCATCCTACAACAGGCGCTGCTGGAAACACCATATATTTT. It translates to CASAHPTTGAAGNTIYF. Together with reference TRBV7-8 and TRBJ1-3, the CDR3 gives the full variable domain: GAGVSQSPRYKVAKRGQDVALRCDPISGHVSLFWYQQALGQGPEFLTYFQNEAQLDKSGLPSDRFFAERPEGSVSTLKIQRTQQEDSAVYLCASAHPTTGAAGNTIYFGEGSWLTVV.